These T cell receptor beta chains were read from a single sample in a study of blood T cell repertoires in COVID-19. Sequencing was performed with immunoSEQ multiplex PCR; in TCRdb, only in-frame clones are kept and a portion is missing. The data show about 320,000 clones, more than 70% seen once. The specimen was peripheral blood. Receptors were obtained from a woman between 45 and 65 years old with acute or convalescent COVID-19. Both conserved end residues are part of each CDR3. The order of the fields is J gene, clone size, V gene, D gene, CDR3 DNA, CDR3 protein. D genes are given only for firm matches. Some rows have no size entry. The others give once, few or many, or a class for an expanded clone.

j_call: TRBJ2-2
clone_size: .
v_call: TRBV4-1
d_call: TRBD2
cdr3_nt: TGCGCCAGCAGCCTGAGACTAGCGGGCACCGGGGAGCTGTTTTTT
cdr3_aa: CASSLRLAGTGELFF

j_call: TRBJ2-1
clone_size: once
v_call: TRBV9
d_call: TRBD1
cdr3_nt: TGTGCCAGCAGCGAGGGGGGACAGGGATACAATGAGCAGTTCTTC
cdr3_aa: CASSEGGQGYNEQFF

j_call: TRBJ2-7
clone_size: once
v_call: TRBV30
d_call: TRBD2
cdr3_nt: TGTGCCTGGAAGGGTTGGCTAGCGGGCTCCTACGAGCAGTACTTC
cdr3_aa: CAWKGWLAGSYEQYF

j_call: TRBJ1-3
clone_size: .
v_call: TRBV6-4
d_call: .
cdr3_nt: TGTGCCAGCATCCGTAGAACCTCTGGAAACACCATATATTTT
cdr3_aa: CASIRRTSGNTIYF

j_call: TRBJ1-5
clone_size: .
v_call: TRBV9
d_call: .
cdr3_nt: TGTGCCAGCAACAGGGCCCCCAATCAGCCCCAGCATTTT
cdr3_aa: CASNRAPNQPQHF

j_call: TRBJ2-1
clone_size: .
v_call: TRBV7-2
d_call: TRBD2
cdr3_nt: TGTGCCAGCAGCTTAAGTAGCGGGAGGTTCGGGCAGTTCTTC
cdr3_aa: CASSLSSGRFGQFF

j_call: TRBJ2-1
clone_size: .
v_call: TRBV5-6
d_call: .
cdr3_nt: TGTGCCAGCAGCTGGAGCCGGGACTTTAGCTCCTACAATGAGCAGTTCTTC
cdr3_aa: CASSWSRDFSSYNEQFF

j_call: TRBJ2-7
clone_size: .
v_call: TRBV11-3
d_call: .
cdr3_nt: TGTGCCAGCAGCTTCCCCCACAGGGTAGTGTACGAGCAGTACTTC
cdr3_aa: CASSFPHRVVYEQYF

j_call: TRBJ1-2
clone_size: few
v_call: TRBV5-1
d_call: TRBD1
cdr3_nt: TGCGCCAGCACAATCTCCGGACAGGGGGCTGACTATGGCTACACCTTC
cdr3_aa: CASTISGQGADYGYTF

j_call: TRBJ2-1
clone_size: .
v_call: TRBV7-7
d_call: TRBD2
cdr3_nt: TGTGCCAGCAGCTTATCCTTCGGGACTAGCGGGAGCTATGAGCAGTTCTTC
cdr3_aa: CASSLSFGTSGSYEQFF

j_call: TRBJ2-1
clone_size: .
v_call: TRBV19
d_call: TRBD2
cdr3_nt: TGTGCCAGTAGTGTCCCACTAGCGGGAAGGCAGTTCTTC
cdr3_aa: CASSVPLAGRQFF

j_call: TRBJ2-7
clone_size: .
v_call: TRBV10-2
d_call: TRBD2
cdr3_nt: TGCGCCAGCAGACCCGGGACTAGCGGGTTATACGAGCAGTACTTC
cdr3_aa: CASRPGTSGLYEQYF

j_call: TRBJ1-5
clone_size: .
v_call: TRBV7-6
d_call: .
cdr3_nt: TGTGCCAGCAGTTCAGGGAGGCAGCCCCAGCATTTT
cdr3_aa: CASSSGRQPQHF

j_call: TRBJ2-2
clone_size: .
v_call: TRBV19
d_call: .
cdr3_nt: TGTGCCAGTAGTTCTATCGGCAGGGACACCGGGGAGCTGTTTTTT
cdr3_aa: CASSSIGRDTGELFF

j_call: TRBJ2-3
clone_size: once
v_call: TRBV29-1
d_call: TRBD2
cdr3_nt: TGCAGCGTTTCTGAGGCGCGGGAGGGCCTAGGGGCGCAGTATTTT
cdr3_aa: CSVSEAREGLGAQYF

j_call: TRBJ1-4
clone_size: few
v_call: TRBV7-9
d_call: TRBD1
cdr3_nt: TGTGCCAGCAGCTTAGTCGGGACAGGGGACGAAAAACTGTTTTTT
cdr3_aa: CASSLVGTGDEKLFF

j_call: TRBJ2-3
clone_size: .
v_call: TRBV27
d_call: .
cdr3_nt: TGTGCCAGCAGTTTACTAGCGAGCCTCACAGATACGCAGTATTTT
cdr3_aa: CASSLLASLTDTQYF

j_call: TRBJ2-2
clone_size: .
v_call: TRBV11-1
d_call: .
cdr3_nt: TGTGCCAGCAGCCCAGTGGTATCGCCCACCGGGGAGCTGTTTTTT
cdr3_aa: CASSPVVSPTGELFF

j_call: TRBJ1-1
clone_size: .
v_call: TRBV4-1
d_call: .
cdr3_nt: TGCGCCAGCAGCCAAACAGGAGGGGGGGGTACCACTGAAGCTTTCTTT
cdr3_aa: CASSQTGGGGTTEAFF

j_call: TRBJ2-5
clone_size: .
v_call: TRBV7-9
d_call: TRBD2
cdr3_nt: TGTGCCAGCAGCTCCTCTGGACTAGCGGGAAGCGAGACCCAGTACTTC
cdr3_aa: CASSSSGLAGSETQYF

j_call: TRBJ1-3
clone_size: .
v_call: TRBV4-1
d_call: .
cdr3_nt: TGCGCCAGCAGCCAAGATCACGGGGTTGGAAACACCATATATTTT
cdr3_aa: CASSQDHGVGNTIYF

j_call: TRBJ2-3
clone_size: .
v_call: TRBV7-2
d_call: .
cdr3_nt: TGTGCCAGCAGCTCCCCCATCGGGGTCCTACAGTATTTT
cdr3_aa: CASSSPIGVLQYF

j_call: TRBJ2-1
clone_size: .
v_call: TRBV5-6
d_call: TRBD2
cdr3_nt: TGTGCCAGCAGCACATGGACTAGCGGGAATAATGAGCAGTTCTTC
cdr3_aa: CASSTWTSGNNEQFF

j_call: TRBJ2-5
clone_size: .
v_call: TRBV5-1
d_call: TRBD2
cdr3_nt: TGCGCCAGCAGCGGGGGGACTAGCATAGAGACCCAGTACTTC
cdr3_aa: CASSGGTSIETQYF

j_call: TRBJ2-5
clone_size: .
v_call: TRBV7-3
d_call: TRBD2
cdr3_nt: TGTGCCAGCAGCCCTGGGACTAGCGGAGAGACCCAGTACTTC
cdr3_aa: CASSPGTSGETQYF

j_call: TRBJ1-1
clone_size: .
v_call: TRBV7-9
d_call: TRBD1
cdr3_nt: TGTGCCAGCAGCACGCGACAGGGGGCCACTGAAGCTTTCTTT
cdr3_aa: CASSTRQGATEAFF

j_call: TRBJ2-3
clone_size: .
v_call: TRBV27
d_call: .
cdr3_nt: TGTGCCAGCAGTTTACAACCGGGACTTCGCACAGATACGCAGTATTTT
cdr3_aa: CASSLQPGLRTDTQYF

j_call: TRBJ1-2
clone_size: .
v_call: TRBV9
d_call: TRBD1
cdr3_nt: TGTGCCAGCAGCGGAGCCGACAGGGCCTATGGCTACACCTTC
cdr3_aa: CASSGADRAYGYTF

j_call: TRBJ2-1
clone_size: .
v_call: TRBV28
d_call: .
cdr3_nt: TGTGCCAGTATTTATGCTGCGGGGTCCTACAATGAGCAGTTCTTC
cdr3_aa: CASIYAAGSYNEQFF

j_call: TRBJ2-3
clone_size: .
v_call: TRBV10-3
d_call: TRBD2
cdr3_nt: TGTGCCATCAGTGGGACTAGCGGGAGGGCCGTGAATACGCAGTATTTT
cdr3_aa: CAISGTSGRAVNTQYF

j_call: TRBJ2-6
clone_size: .
v_call: TRBV27
d_call: .
cdr3_nt: TGTGCCAGCAGTTTCCTCTCTGGGGCCAACGTCCTGACTTTC
cdr3_aa: CASSFLSGANVLTF

j_call: TRBJ1-1
clone_size: .
v_call: TRBV19
d_call: TRBD1
cdr3_nt: TGTGCCAGCGAGAGGGACAGGGGGCGATTCACTGAAGCTTTCTTT
cdr3_aa: CASERDRGRFTEAFF

j_call: TRBJ2-3
clone_size: .
v_call: TRBV5-6
d_call: .
cdr3_nt: TGTGCCAGCAGCTTGGGTCTAGCCCACACAGATACGCAGTATTTT
cdr3_aa: CASSLGLAHTDTQYF

j_call: TRBJ2-1
clone_size: .
v_call: TRBV6-4
d_call: TRBD2
cdr3_nt: TGTGCCAGCAGTGACGGAGGTAGCGGGAGTATTGTTGAGCAGTTCTTC
cdr3_aa: CASSDGGSGSIVEQFF

j_call: TRBJ1-5
clone_size: few
v_call: TRBV24-1
d_call: .
cdr3_nt: TGTGCCACCAGTCCGGACGGGGATCAGCCCCAGCATTTT
cdr3_aa: CATSPDGDQPQHF

j_call: TRBJ1-2
clone_size: .
v_call: TRBV28
d_call: TRBD1
cdr3_nt: TGTGCCAGCAGACAGGGGCAAAGCTATGGCTACACCTTC
cdr3_aa: CASRQGQSYGYTF

j_call: TRBJ2-5
clone_size: .
v_call: TRBV6-6
d_call: .
cdr3_nt: TGTGCCAGCAGTTACCCCAGGGTCGGAGAGACCCAGTACTTC
cdr3_aa: CASSYPRVGETQYF

j_call: TRBJ2-7
clone_size: once
v_call: TRBV9
d_call: .
cdr3_nt: TGTGCCAGCAGCGTAGAGATTAGCGGCACCTACGAGCAGTACTTC
cdr3_aa: CASSVEISGTYEQYF

j_call: TRBJ2-7
clone_size: .
v_call: TRBV13
d_call: TRBD2
cdr3_nt: TGTGCCAGCAGCTTTCAGCGGGAGGGGTACGAGCAGTACTTC
cdr3_aa: CASSFQREGYEQYF

j_call: TRBJ1-1
clone_size: .
v_call: TRBV5-6
d_call: .
cdr3_nt: TGTGCCAGCAGCTCGGGACTCGTGAACACTGAAGCTTTCTTT
cdr3_aa: CASSSGLVNTEAFF

j_call: TRBJ1-6
clone_size: .
v_call: TRBV9
d_call: TRBD1
cdr3_nt: TGTGCCAGCAGCGTGTCCCGGGACAGTGATTCACCCCTCCACTTT
cdr3_aa: CASSVSRDSDSPLHF

j_call: TRBJ2-3
clone_size: .
v_call: TRBV5-1
d_call: TRBD2
cdr3_nt: TGCGCCAGCAGCCCGACTAGCGGGGCCACAGATACGCAGTATTTT
cdr3_aa: CASSPTSGATDTQYF

j_call: TRBJ1-4
clone_size: .
v_call: TRBV3-1/TRBV3-2
d_call: .
cdr3_nt: TGTGCCAGCAGCCAAGATTGGCAGGGGCGACTGTTTTTT
cdr3_aa: CASSQDWQGRLFF

j_call: TRBJ2-5
clone_size: once
v_call: TRBV2
d_call: TRBD2
cdr3_nt: TGTGCCAGCAGTGACGCTTTAGCGGGAGAAGAGACCCAGTACTTC
cdr3_aa: CASSDALAGEETQYF

j_call: TRBJ2-1
clone_size: .
v_call: TRBV28
d_call: .
cdr3_nt: TGTGCCAGCAGTTTAGTGAGTCCCTACAATGAGCAGTTCTTC
cdr3_aa: CASSLVSPYNEQFF

j_call: TRBJ1-6
clone_size: .
v_call: TRBV27
d_call: .
cdr3_nt: TGTGCCAGCAGTTTGGAGGGGAATAATTCACCCCTCCACTTT
cdr3_aa: CASSLEGNNSPLHF

j_call: TRBJ1-1
clone_size: .
v_call: TRBV23-1
d_call: .
cdr3_nt: TGCGCCAGCAGACGAAGGCGGCAGATGAACACTGAAGCTTTCTTT
cdr3_aa: CASRRRRQMNTEAFF

j_call: TRBJ1-6
clone_size: once
v_call: TRBV10-3
d_call: TRBD1
cdr3_nt: TGTGCCATCAGTGAGTCGGGACAGGGGAATTCACCCCTCCACTTT
cdr3_aa: CAISESGQGNSPLHF

j_call: TRBJ1-4
clone_size: .
v_call: TRBV27
d_call: .
cdr3_nt: TGTGCCAGCAGTTTGGGCTACGCCTCTGAAAAACTGTTTTTT
cdr3_aa: CASSLGYASEKLFF

j_call: TRBJ2-1
clone_size: .
v_call: TRBV10-3
d_call: TRBD2
cdr3_nt: TGTGCCATCAGCGCAGCGGGAAGCTCCTACAATGAGCAGTTCTTC
cdr3_aa: CAISAAGSSYNEQFF

j_call: TRBJ2-7
clone_size: .
v_call: TRBV20-1
d_call: TRBD1
cdr3_nt: TGCAGTGCTAGTAGACAGGGGATCAACGAGCAGTACTTC
cdr3_aa: CSASRQGINEQYF

j_call: TRBJ1-6
clone_size: .
v_call: TRBV28
d_call: .
cdr3_nt: TGTGCCAGCAGCCCGACAGTTTATAATTCACCCCTCCACTTT
cdr3_aa: CASSPTVYNSPLHF

j_call: TRBJ2-5
clone_size: .
v_call: TRBV5-4
d_call: .
cdr3_nt: TGTGCCAGCAGCTTGGAATCGGGTGGAGAGACCCAGTACTTC
cdr3_aa: CASSLESGGETQYF

j_call: TRBJ2-7
clone_size: once
v_call: TRBV11-2
d_call: TRBD2
cdr3_nt: TGTGCCAGCAGCTTATCGCTAGCGGGTGCCTCCTACGAGCAGTACTTC
cdr3_aa: CASSLSLAGASYEQYF

j_call: TRBJ2-5
clone_size: once
v_call: TRBV5-1
d_call: .
cdr3_nt: TGCGCCAGCAGCCGGGGGAAGGGAGAGACCCAGTACTTC
cdr3_aa: CASSRGKGETQYF

j_call: TRBJ2-7
clone_size: .
v_call: TRBV5-6
d_call: .
cdr3_nt: TGTGCCAGCAGCTTATGGACAGTCTCCTACGAGCAGTACTTC
cdr3_aa: CASSLWTVSYEQYF

j_call: TRBJ1-6
clone_size: .
v_call: TRBV28
d_call: TRBD1
cdr3_nt: TGTGCCAGCAGAGACAGGGTTAATTCACCCCTCCACTTT
cdr3_aa: CASRDRVNSPLHF

j_call: TRBJ2-1
clone_size: .
v_call: TRBV3-1/TRBV3-2
d_call: TRBD1
cdr3_nt: TGTGCCAGCAGCCATCCGGGACAGGGGGATAATGAGCAGTTCTTC
cdr3_aa: CASSHPGQGDNEQFF